The 8 T cell receptor beta chains below all came from one sample that was sequenced in a study of CD8 T cells in ankylosing spondylitis. Notes on the study in general: Ankylosing spondylitis blood appeared to carry a characteristic TCR beta motif of roughly eight highly homologous variants.

A single record per CDR3 protein comes from TCRdb applying MiXCR to the 5' RACE reads. Counted here are about 220,000 distinct CDR3 sequences, 7% to 8% occurring once; the ten biggest clones make up approximately 15%. These TCRs are of unknown antigen specificity. The sequenced sample consisted of blood, either unsorted or a sorted T cell fraction (not recorded which). The receptors derive from a male donor with ankylosing spondylitis.

This clonotype was counted ten times or more. The chain is built from TRBV20-1 and TRBJ1-2; D uncertain. V lost 3 bases and J 5 bases, leaving 13 bases between the germline ends. CDR1 is DFQATT, CDR2 SNEGSKA, per germline (reference sequence). This CDR3 spans 13 amino acids. This CDR3 reads CSARGITSYGYTF. The CDR3 nucleotides are TGCAGTGCTAGGGGGATAACATCTTATGGCTACACCTTC.

This clonotype was observed a few times. V usage is TRBV9 and J usage is TRBJ2-1; 13 bases are shared with TRBD2. With V trimmed by 2 bases and J by 6 bases, 11 bases remained unmatched. The CDR3 has 18 residues. Germline CDR1 and CDR2: SGDLS and YYNGEE. CDR3 DNA: TGTGCCAGCAGCGTGGGACGCGGAACTAGCGGGGGGGCCAATGAGCAGTTCTTC. Residues: CASSVGRGTSGGANEQFF.

In this sample, this clonotype turned up many times. The V call is TRBV7-2, the J call TRBJ2-1; no reliable D call. Germline-derived CDR1 and CDR2 are SGHTA and FQGNSA. The CDR3 covers 16 residues. The V gene lost 5 bases and the J gene lost 1 base, with 15 bases spanning the gap. Written as DNA, the CDR3 is TGTGCCAGCAGCAACCCCTCACCTCCTTCCTACAATGAGCAGTTCTTC. As protein: CASSNPSPPSYNEQFF.

This clonotype was seen ten or more times. The J gene is TRBJ2-7, the V gene TRBV6-4; tentative D call: TRBD1 (6 bases). Looked up from germline, CDR1 is MRHNA and CDR2 is SNTAGT. The CDR3 sequence is 15 residues long. Trimming pared 4 bases from V and 3 bases from J, leaving 16 bases between. CDR3 DNA sequence: TGTGCCAGCAGTGTCGGACAGAGCAGTTTCTACGAGCAGTACTTC. As protein: CASSVGQSSFYEQYF.

This clonotype was found many times. The genes are TRBV6-1 and TRBJ1-3; D might be TRBD1 (6 bases). Germline CDR1 MNHNS, CDR2 SASEGT. Trimming pared 7 bases from V and 4 bases from J, leaving 11 bases between. This CDR3 has 13 amino acids. The CDR3 region is CASTRGYGNTIYF. The CDR3, as DNA: TGTGCCAGCACCAGGGGATACGGAAACACCATATATTTT.

This clonotype was found many times. This rearrangement joins TRBV7-9 to TRBJ2-1, with 7 bases aligning to TRBD1. CDR1 is SEHNR and CDR2 is FQNEAQ in the germline V gene (reference sequence). The CDR3 has 13 amino acids. The J segment lost 6 bases and the V segment lost 11 bases, leaving 10 bases of the junction unmatched. Written as DNA, the CDR3 is TGTGCCGCCCGAGGGGGCGCGGGCAATGAGCAGTTCTTC. Encoded protein: CAARGGAGNEQFF.

This clonotype was seen at least ten times. This rearrangement joins TRBV20-1 to TRBJ2-2; D perhaps matches TRBD2 (5 bases). Trimming took 6 bases from V and 2 from J, leaving 10 bases between them. Per the germline V gene, CDR1 is DFQATT and CDR2 is SNEGSKA (reference sequence). The CDR3 is 13 residues long. CDR3 sequence (DNA): TGCAGTGCAAACGGACTTAACACCGGGGAGCTGTTTTTT. Residues: CSANGLNTGELFF.

This clonotype was seen ten or more times. The rearrangement uses TRBV15 and TRBJ2-1, with 8 bases matching TRBD2. The CDR3 loop spans 15 amino acids. Per germline, CDR1 LNHNV and CDR2 YYDKDF (reference sequence). V lost 1 base and J lost 2; bases outside the gene matches: 1. The CDR3 sequence: CATSRAGLAYNEQFF. The CDR3 DNA reads TGTGCCACCAGCAGAGCGGGACTAGCCTACAATGAGCAGTTCTTC.